The source of this T cell receptor (beta chain) is a study of identical twins. TCRdb reprocessed the 5' RACE reads with MiXCR, giving one entry per CDR3 protein. Of around 1.7 million distinct CDR3 sequences in the sample, under 35% are singletons; the top ten hold about 0.3%. Healthy Caucasians made up all donors. This CDR3 spans 15 amino acids. V dropped 4 bases and J dropped 2; count of bases not matched to a gene: 3. CDR1 is KGHDR, CDR2 SFDVKD, per germline. V usage is TRBV24-1 and J usage is TRBJ2-1; 8 bases fit TRBD2. The specimen sequenced was cord blood. The sequence derives from a newborn girl in good health. The CDR3 reads CATSEGLGPYNEQFF. The CDR3 nucleotides are TGTGCCACCAGTGAGGGACTAGGGCCCTACAATGAGCAGTTCTTC.